This TCR beta chain was profiled in a study of CD8 T cells in ankylosing spondylitis. V was clipped by 2 bases and J by 6 bases, with 14 bases between them. The CDR3 spans 13 residues. Germline V gives CDR1 SQVTM, CDR2 ANQGSEA. Whole-study results and caveats: Researchers report that disease-linked clones proved CD8+ and relatively rare in peripheral blood. Some of the motif variants had earlier been found in reactive arthritis patients' fluid and blood. Made up of eight or nine highly homologous variants, a TCR beta motif appeared characteristic of ankylosing spondylitis blood.

This clonotype was picked up a small number of times. No antigen is known for it. Quantitative 5'-RACE with molecular barcodes generated TCR beta libraries. TCRdb independently ran MiXCR on the 5' RACE reads; one entry per CDR3 protein. The sample has fewer than 500,000 distinct CDR3 sequences, approximately 20% seen once. This TCR was sampled from a male donor with ankylosing spondylitis. This rearrangement joins TRBV29-1 to TRBJ2-7, with D possibly being TRBD2 (5 bases). The specimen was blood, either unsorted or a sorted T cell fraction (not recorded which). CDR3 residues: CSVERSQGGEQYF. In nucleotides, the CDR3 is TGCAGCGTTGAAAGATCTCAAGGAGGCGAGCAGTACTTC.